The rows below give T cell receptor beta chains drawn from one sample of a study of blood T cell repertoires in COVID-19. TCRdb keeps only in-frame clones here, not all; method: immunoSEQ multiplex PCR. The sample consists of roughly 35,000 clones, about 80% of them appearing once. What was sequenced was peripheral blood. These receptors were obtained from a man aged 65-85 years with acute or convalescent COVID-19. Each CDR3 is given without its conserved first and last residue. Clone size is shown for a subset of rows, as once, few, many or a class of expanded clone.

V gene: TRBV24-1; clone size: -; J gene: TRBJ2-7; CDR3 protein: ATSEGQYEQY
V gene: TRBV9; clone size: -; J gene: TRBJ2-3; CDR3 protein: ASSSRGSGGFTDTQY
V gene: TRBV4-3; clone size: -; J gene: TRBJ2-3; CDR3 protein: ASSQDPTSGRAPDTQY
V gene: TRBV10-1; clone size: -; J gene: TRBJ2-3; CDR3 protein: ASTPGPGNTQY
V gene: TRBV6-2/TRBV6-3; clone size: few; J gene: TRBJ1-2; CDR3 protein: ASSYSTGGTNYGYT
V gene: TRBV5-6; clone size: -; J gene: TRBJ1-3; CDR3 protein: ASSLTAINTIY
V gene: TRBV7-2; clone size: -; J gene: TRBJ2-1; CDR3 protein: ASSSSSGVSYNEQF
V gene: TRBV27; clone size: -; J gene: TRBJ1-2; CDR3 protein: ASGRLPSRGTGDGYT
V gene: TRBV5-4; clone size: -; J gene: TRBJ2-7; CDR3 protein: ASSSMGGTSASYEQY
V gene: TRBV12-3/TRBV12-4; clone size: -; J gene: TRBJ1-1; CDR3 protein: ASSLQQGTEAF
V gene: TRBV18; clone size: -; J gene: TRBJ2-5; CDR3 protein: ASSPRGGGETQY
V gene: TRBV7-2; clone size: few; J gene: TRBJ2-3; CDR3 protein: ASSLAGGPGDTQY
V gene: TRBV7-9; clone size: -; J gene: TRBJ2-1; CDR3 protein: ASSLGGTVTRNEQF
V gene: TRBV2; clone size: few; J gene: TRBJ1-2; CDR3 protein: ASSELGPANYGYT
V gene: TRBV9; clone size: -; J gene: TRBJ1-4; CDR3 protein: ASSVRENEKLF
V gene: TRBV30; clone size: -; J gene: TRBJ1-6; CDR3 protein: AWARTGTNSSPLH
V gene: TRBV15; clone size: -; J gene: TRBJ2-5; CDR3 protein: ATSRGPGQETQY
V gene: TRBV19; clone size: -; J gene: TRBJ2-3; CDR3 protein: ASMAGGTDTQY
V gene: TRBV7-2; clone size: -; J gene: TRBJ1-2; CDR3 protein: ASSLEAGVSYGYT
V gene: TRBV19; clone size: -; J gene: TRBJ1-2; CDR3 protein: ASSSSANRVGPTIYYGYT
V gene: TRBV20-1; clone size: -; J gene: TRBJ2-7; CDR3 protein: SASPGYEQY
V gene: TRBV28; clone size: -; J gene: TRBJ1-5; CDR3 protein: ASSLEGGGKSNQPQH
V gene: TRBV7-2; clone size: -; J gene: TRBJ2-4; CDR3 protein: ASSTRTGELQY
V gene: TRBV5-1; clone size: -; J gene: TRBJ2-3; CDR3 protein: ASSLARGSADTQY
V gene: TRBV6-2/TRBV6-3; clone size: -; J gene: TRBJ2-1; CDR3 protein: ASSYAGENNEQF
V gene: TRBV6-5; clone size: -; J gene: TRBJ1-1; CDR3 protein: ASSYGGQWNTEAF
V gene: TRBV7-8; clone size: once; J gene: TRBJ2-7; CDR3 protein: ASSPGPAGGYEQY
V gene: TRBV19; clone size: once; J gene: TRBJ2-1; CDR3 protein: ASSHTSGGAREQF
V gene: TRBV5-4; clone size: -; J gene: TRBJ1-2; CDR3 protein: ASSLEGTGIYGYT
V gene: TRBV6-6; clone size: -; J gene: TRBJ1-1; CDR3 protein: ASTPMGQVNTEAF
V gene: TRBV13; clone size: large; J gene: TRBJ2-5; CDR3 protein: ASSLAGTVGETQY
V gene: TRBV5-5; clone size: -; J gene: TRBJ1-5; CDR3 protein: ASSLVGTGAAVQPQH
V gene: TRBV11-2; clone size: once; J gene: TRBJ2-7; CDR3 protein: ASSPTGLSSYEQY
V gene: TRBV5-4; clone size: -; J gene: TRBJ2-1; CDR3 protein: ASSTPGLDYNEQF
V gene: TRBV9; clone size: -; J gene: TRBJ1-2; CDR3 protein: ASSPSGGNGYT
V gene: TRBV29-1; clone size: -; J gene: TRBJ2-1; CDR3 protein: SPQFSNEQF
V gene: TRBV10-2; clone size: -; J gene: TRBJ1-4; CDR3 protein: ASRDSQNEKLF
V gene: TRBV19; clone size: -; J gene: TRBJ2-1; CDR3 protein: ASSPRVGHFNEQF
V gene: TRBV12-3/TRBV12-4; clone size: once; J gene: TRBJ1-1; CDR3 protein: ASSLQKLEAF
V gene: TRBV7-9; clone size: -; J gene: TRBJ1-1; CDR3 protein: ASSTRVRQGARYHTEAF
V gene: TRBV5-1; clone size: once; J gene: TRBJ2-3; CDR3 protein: ATCFGTSTDTQY
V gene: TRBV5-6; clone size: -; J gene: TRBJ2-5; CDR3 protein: ASSLAGQGLQETQY
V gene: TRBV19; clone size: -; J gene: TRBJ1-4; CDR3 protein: ASRRTGGNEKLF
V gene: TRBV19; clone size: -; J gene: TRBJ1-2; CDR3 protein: ASSPGVDRGRGGYT
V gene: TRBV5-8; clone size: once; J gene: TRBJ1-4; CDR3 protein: ASSAWGSLNEKLF
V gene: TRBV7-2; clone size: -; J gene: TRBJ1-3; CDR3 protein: ASSLQKDTIY
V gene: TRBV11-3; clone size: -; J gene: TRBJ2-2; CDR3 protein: ASSDRTGNTGELF
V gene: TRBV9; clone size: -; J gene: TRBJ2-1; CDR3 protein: ASSPGASATNEQF
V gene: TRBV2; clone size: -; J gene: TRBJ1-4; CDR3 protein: ASQGQRILGEKLF
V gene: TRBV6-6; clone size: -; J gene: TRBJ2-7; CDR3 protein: ASSYPAGVGAYEQY
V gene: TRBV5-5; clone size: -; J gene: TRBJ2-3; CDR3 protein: ASSLAAGWGTTDTQY
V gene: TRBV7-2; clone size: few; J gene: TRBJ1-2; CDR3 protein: ASSPRDSGTAASGYT
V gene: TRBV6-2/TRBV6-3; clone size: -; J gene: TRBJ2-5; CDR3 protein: ASSRVQETQY
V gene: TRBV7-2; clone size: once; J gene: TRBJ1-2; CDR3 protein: ASSPGQGAYGYT
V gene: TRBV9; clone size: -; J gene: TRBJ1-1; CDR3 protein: ASSVRGRGDTEAF
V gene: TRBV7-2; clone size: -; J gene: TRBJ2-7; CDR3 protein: ASSLKIGDYEQY
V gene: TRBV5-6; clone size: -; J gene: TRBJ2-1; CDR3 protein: ASSLYRDTRSYNEQF
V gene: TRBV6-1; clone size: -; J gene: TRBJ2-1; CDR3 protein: ASSEMDPGSNEQF
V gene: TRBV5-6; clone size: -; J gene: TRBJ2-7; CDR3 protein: ASSLKPGQGWYEQY
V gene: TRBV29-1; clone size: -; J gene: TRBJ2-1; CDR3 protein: SVGAFGTSGNNEQF